These T cell receptor beta chains were read from a single sample in a study of blood T cell repertoires in COVID-19. Produced via immunoSEQ multiplex PCR; TCRdb's table is partial and in-frame only. Counted here are 41,000 or so clones, 70% to 90% occurring once; the ten biggest clones make up 4.3%. The material sequenced was peripheral blood. The receptors shown here come from a man between 60 and 70 years old with acute or convalescent COVID-19. Both conserved end residues are part of each CDR3. D genes are given only for firm matches. Expanded clones get a size class; other rows say once, few or many, or leave the size out.

j_call: TRBJ2-7; d_call: NA; clone_size: NA; v_call: TRBV12-3/TRBV12-4; cdr3_nt: TGTGCCAGCAGAGACAGCAACTACGAGCAGTACTTC; cdr3_aa: CASRDSNYEQYF
j_call: TRBJ2-2; d_call: TRBD1; clone_size: once; v_call: TRBV19; cdr3_nt: TGTGCCAGTGGAGCCGGGACAGGGGGCCCCGGGGAGCTGTTTTTT; cdr3_aa: CASGAGTGGPGELFF
j_call: TRBJ2-3; d_call: NA; clone_size: NA; v_call: TRBV4-3; cdr3_nt: TGCGCCAGCAGCCAAGATCGGGGGGCCGCTAGCACAGATACGCAGTATTTT; cdr3_aa: CASSQDRGAASTDTQYF
j_call: TRBJ2-7; d_call: TRBD2; clone_size: NA; v_call: TRBV13; cdr3_nt: TGTGCCAGCAGCAGTCGCGGGGGCTACGAGCAGTACTTC; cdr3_aa: CASSSRGGYEQYF
j_call: TRBJ1-6; d_call: NA; clone_size: once; v_call: TRBV19; cdr3_nt: TGTGCCAGTAGTATAGATCCGGATTCACCCCTCCACTTT; cdr3_aa: CASSIDPDSPLHF
j_call: TRBJ2-7; d_call: TRBD2; clone_size: NA; v_call: TRBV7-6; cdr3_nt: TGTGCCAGCAGCTCCCCGACTAGCGGGGGGGCTGGGGGCTCCTACGAGCAGTACTTC; cdr3_aa: CASSSPTSGGAGGSYEQYF
j_call: TRBJ2-2; d_call: NA; clone_size: NA; v_call: TRBV13; cdr3_nt: TGTGCCAGCAGCACTACTAGTTCGGGCACCGGGGAGCTGTTTTTT; cdr3_aa: CASSTTSSGTGELFF
j_call: TRBJ2-1; d_call: TRBD2; clone_size: NA; v_call: TRBV10-3; cdr3_nt: TGTGCCATCAGTCTAGCGGGGGGCTACAATGAGCAGTTCTTC; cdr3_aa: CAISLAGGYNEQFF
j_call: TRBJ2-5; d_call: TRBD1; clone_size: NA; v_call: TRBV19; cdr3_nt: TGTGCCAGTAATACCGGGACAGGGGGTTTGGGAGAGACCCAGTACTTC; cdr3_aa: CASNTGTGGLGETQYF
j_call: TRBJ2-2; d_call: TRBD2; clone_size: NA; v_call: TRBV11-3; cdr3_nt: TGTGCCAGCAGCTTCTCCAGCGGGGGGACCCCGGACACCGGGGAGCTGTTTTTT; cdr3_aa: CASSFSSGGTPDTGELFF
j_call: TRBJ1-4; d_call: TRBD1; clone_size: NA; v_call: TRBV3-1/TRBV3-2; cdr3_nt: TGTGCCAGCAGCCAAGAGAGTAGGACAGGGGGTGCCCCAGGTGAAAAACTGTTTTTT; cdr3_aa: CASSQESRTGGAPGEKLFF
j_call: TRBJ1-4; d_call: TRBD1; clone_size: once; v_call: TRBV5-1; cdr3_nt: TGCGCCAGCAGCTTGCGGGGAGACAGGGGGCTGTTGTCTGAAAAACTGTTTTTT; cdr3_aa: CASSLRGDRGLLSEKLFF
j_call: TRBJ1-6; d_call: TRBD1; clone_size: NA; v_call: TRBV6-5; cdr3_nt: TGTGCCAGCAGAGGGACAGGGTCGAATTCACCCCTCCACTTT; cdr3_aa: CASRGTGSNSPLHF
j_call: TRBJ2-2; d_call: NA; clone_size: NA; v_call: TRBV19; cdr3_nt: TGTGCCAGTAGTATCTTAGCGATCCAAACCGGGGAGCTGTTTTTT; cdr3_aa: CASSILAIQTGELFF
j_call: TRBJ2-5; d_call: NA; clone_size: once; v_call: TRBV9; cdr3_nt: TGTGCCAGCAGCCGATTTGAGGAGACCCAGTACTTC; cdr3_aa: CASSRFEETQYF
j_call: TRBJ2-7; d_call: TRBD2; clone_size: few; v_call: TRBV7-2; cdr3_nt: TGTGCCAGCAGCTTAGGCCTAAGCGGGGGCTACGAGCAGTACTTC; cdr3_aa: CASSLGLSGGYEQYF
j_call: TRBJ2-3; d_call: NA; clone_size: once; v_call: TRBV11-2; cdr3_nt: TGTGCCAGCAGCCCGCGAGGGGGAGCGGAGAACACAGATACGCAGTATTTT; cdr3_aa: CASSPRGGAENTDTQYF
j_call: TRBJ1-5; d_call: NA; clone_size: NA; v_call: TRBV6-2/TRBV6-3; cdr3_nt: TGTGCCAGCAGTTACAGCCGAGACAGGATTAATCAGCCCCAGCATTTT; cdr3_aa: CASSYSRDRINQPQHF
j_call: TRBJ2-7; d_call: TRBD2; clone_size: NA; v_call: TRBV11-2; cdr3_nt: TGTGCCAGCAGACTAGCGGGGGGGCCGGGAGAGCAGTACTTC; cdr3_aa: CASRLAGGPGEQYF
j_call: TRBJ1-2; d_call: NA; clone_size: NA; v_call: TRBV5-6; cdr3_nt: TGTGCCAGCAGCAGGAGCCCTAGCTACACCTTC; cdr3_aa: CASSRSPSYTF
j_call: TRBJ2-6; d_call: NA; clone_size: few; v_call: TRBV29-1; cdr3_nt: TGCAGCGTTGAACAGGCCAACGTCCTGACTTTC; cdr3_aa: CSVEQANVLTF
j_call: TRBJ1-3; d_call: NA; clone_size: NA; v_call: TRBV4-3; cdr3_nt: TGCGCCAGCAGCCAAGAGGGAGGGGCCTTCTCTGGAAACACCATATATTTT; cdr3_aa: CASSQEGGAFSGNTIYF
j_call: TRBJ1-3; d_call: TRBD1; clone_size: NA; v_call: TRBV7-2; cdr3_nt: TGTGCCAGCAGCTCCTCTCAGGGGGGCTCTGGAAACACCATATATTTT; cdr3_aa: CASSSSQGGSGNTIYF
j_call: TRBJ1-2; d_call: NA; clone_size: NA; v_call: TRBV25-1; cdr3_nt: TGTGCCAGCAGCCCGTCGGCGGCACCAGCTAACTATGGCTACACCTTC; cdr3_aa: CASSPSAAPANYGYTF